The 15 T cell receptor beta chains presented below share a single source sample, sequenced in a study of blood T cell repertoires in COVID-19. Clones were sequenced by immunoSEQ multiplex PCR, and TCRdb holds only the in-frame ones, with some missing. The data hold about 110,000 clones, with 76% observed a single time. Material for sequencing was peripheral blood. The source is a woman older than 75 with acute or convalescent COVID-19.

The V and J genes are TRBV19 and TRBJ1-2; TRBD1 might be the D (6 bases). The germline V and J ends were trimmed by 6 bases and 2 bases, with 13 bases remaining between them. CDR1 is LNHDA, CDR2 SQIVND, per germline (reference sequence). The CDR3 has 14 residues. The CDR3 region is CASRDPDRNYGYTF. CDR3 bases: TGTGCCAGTAGGGATCCCGACAGGAACTATGGCTACACCTTC. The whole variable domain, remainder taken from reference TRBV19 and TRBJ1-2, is DGGITQSPKYLFRKEGQNVTLSCEQNLNHDAMYWYRQDPGQGLRLIYYSQIVNDFQKGDIAEGYSVSREKKESFPLTVTSAQKNPTAFYLCASRDPDRNYGYTFGSGTRLTVV.

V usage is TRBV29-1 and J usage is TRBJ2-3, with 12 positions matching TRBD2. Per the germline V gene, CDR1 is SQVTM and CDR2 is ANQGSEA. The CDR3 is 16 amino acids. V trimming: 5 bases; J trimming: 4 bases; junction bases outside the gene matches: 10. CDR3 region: CSVYRLAGVRADTQYF. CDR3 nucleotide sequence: TGCAGCGTTTATAGACTAGCGGGAGTTCGCGCAGATACGCAGTATTTT.

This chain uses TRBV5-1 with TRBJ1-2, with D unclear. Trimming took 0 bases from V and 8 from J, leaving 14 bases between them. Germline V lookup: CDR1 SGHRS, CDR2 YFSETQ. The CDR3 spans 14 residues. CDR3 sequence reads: CASSLEPGVKGYTF. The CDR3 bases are TGCGCCAGCAGCTTGGAGCCCGGGGTTAAGGGCTACACCTTC.

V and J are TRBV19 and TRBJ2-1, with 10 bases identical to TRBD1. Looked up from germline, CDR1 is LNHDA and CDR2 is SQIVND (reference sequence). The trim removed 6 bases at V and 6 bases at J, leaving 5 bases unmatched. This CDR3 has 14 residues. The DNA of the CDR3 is TGTGCCAGTAGGGGACAGGGGATAAGCAATGAGCAGTTCTTC. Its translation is CASRGQGISNEQFF.

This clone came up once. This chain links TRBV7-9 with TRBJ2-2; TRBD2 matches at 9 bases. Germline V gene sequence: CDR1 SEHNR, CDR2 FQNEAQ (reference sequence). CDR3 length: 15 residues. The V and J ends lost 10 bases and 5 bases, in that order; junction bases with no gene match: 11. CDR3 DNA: TGTGCCATTCCCCGTCGTCTAGCGGGAACCGGGGAGCTGTTTTTT. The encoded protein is CAIPRRLAGTGELFF. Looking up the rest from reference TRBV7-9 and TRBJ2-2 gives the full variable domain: DTGVSQNPRHKITKRGQNVTFRCDPISEHNRLYWYRQTLGQGPEFLTYFQNEAQLEKSRLLSDRFSAERPKGSFSTLEIQRTEQGDSAMYLCAIPRRLAGTGELFFGEGSRLTVL.

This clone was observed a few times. In nucleotides, the CDR3 is TGTGCCACCCATCCGGGGGGGCTGCGGCCGAGTGGCTACACCTTC. Its translation: CATHPGGLRPSGYTF. The gene calls are TRBV19 and TRBJ1-2; D possibly corresponds to TRBD1 (6 bases). Trimming pared 10 bases from V and 7 bases from J, leaving 25 bases between. CDR3 length equals 15 residues. Germline loops: CDR1 LNHDA, CDR2 SQIVND (reference sequence).

The CDR3 loop reads CASSFLGASGTEAFF. DNA of the CDR3: TGTGCCAGCAGCTTCCTGGGGGCCAGTGGCACTGAAGCTTTCTTT. The chain carries TRBV5-5 and TRBJ1-1; tentatively, D is TRBD1 (6 bases). The length of the CDR3 is 15 residues. The germline V gene encodes CDR1 SGHKS and CDR2 YYEKEE (reference sequence). The V and J ends lost 2 bases and 4 bases respectively, with 15 bases between them.

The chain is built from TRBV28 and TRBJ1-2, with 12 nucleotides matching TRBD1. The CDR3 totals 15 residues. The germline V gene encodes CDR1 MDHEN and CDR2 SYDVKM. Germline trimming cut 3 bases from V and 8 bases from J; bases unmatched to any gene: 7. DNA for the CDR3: TGTGCCAGCAGTTTGGGGGGACAGGGGGCTTTAGGCTACACCTTC. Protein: CASSLGGQGALGYTF.

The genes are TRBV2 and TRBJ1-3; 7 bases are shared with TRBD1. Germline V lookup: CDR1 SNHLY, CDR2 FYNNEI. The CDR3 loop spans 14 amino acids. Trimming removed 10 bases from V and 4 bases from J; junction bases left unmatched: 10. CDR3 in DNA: TGTGCCACCTCTACAGGGGTTTCCGGAAACACCATATATTTT. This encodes CATSTGVSGNTIYF.

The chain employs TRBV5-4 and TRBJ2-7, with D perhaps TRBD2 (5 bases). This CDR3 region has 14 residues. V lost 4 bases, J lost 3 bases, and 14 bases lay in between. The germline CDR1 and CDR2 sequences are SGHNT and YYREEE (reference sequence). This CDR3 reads CASSPGTRDYEQYF. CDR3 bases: TGTGCCAGCAGCCCCGGTACTAGAGACTACGAGCAGTACTTC.

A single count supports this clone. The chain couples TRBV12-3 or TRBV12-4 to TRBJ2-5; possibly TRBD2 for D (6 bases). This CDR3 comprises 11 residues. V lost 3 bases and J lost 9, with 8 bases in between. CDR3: CASSFSGAQYF. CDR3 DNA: TGTGCCAGCAGTTTTTCGGGGGCCCAGTACTTC.

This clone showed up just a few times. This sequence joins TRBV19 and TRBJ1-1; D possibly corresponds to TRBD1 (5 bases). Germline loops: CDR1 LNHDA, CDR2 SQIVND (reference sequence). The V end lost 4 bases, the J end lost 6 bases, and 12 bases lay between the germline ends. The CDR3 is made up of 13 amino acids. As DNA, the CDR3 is TGTGCCAGTAGTACGGGGGTTGGGGCTGAAGCTTTCTTT. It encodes CASSTGVGAEAFF.

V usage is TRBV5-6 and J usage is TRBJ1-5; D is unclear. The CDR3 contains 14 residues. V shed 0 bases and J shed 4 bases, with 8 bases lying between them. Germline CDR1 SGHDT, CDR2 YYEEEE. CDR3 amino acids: CASSLVGFNQPQHF. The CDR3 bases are TGTGCCAGCAGCTTGGTCGGGTTTAATCAGCCCCAGCATTTT.

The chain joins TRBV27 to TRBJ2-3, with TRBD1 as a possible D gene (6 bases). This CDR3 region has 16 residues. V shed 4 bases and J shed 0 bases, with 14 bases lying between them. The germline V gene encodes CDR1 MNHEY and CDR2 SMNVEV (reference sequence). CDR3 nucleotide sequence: TGTGCCAGCAGTTCTACCCGGACAGTGAGCACAGATACGCAGTATTTT. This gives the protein CASSSTRTVSTDTQYF.

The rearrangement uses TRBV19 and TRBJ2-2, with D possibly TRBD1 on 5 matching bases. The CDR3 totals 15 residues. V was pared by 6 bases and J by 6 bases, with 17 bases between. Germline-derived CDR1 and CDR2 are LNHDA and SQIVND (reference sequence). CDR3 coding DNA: TGTGCCAGTAGCGTCACAGGTGTCCGGGCCGGGGAGCTGTTTTTT. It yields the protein CASSVTGVRAGELFF.